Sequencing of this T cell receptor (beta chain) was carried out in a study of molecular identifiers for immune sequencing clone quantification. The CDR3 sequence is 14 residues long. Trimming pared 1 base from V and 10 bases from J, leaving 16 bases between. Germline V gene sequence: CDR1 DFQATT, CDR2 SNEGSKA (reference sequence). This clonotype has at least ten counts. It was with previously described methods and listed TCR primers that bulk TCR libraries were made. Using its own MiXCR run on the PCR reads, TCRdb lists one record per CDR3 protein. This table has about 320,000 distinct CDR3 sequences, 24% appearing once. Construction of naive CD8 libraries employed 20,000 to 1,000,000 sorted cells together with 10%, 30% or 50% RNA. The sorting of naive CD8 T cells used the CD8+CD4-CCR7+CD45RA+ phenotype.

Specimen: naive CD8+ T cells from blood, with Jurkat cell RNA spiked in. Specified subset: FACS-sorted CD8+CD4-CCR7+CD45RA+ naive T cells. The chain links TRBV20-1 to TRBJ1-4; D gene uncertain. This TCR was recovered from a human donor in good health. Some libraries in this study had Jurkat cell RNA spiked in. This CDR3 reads CSARGVTGDGKLFF. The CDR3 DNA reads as TGCAGTGCTAGAGGTGTAACGGGCGACGGAAAACTGTTTTTT.